These 32 T cell receptor beta chains originate from one sample sequenced in a study of T cell changes during pregnancy in multiple sclerosis. Here immunoSEQ multiplex PCR was the method, and the copy in TCRdb shows in-frame clones only, minus some. The data hold around 60,000 clones, with roughly 94% observed a single time. This material consisted of CD8+ T cells from peripheral blood mononuclear cells, taken in the third trimester of pregnancy. The receptors stem from a female donor with multiple sclerosis, enrolled in a pregnancy study.

The J gene is TRBJ2-5, the V gene TRBV7-9; 10 positions agree with TRBD2. The CDR3 contains 16 residues. Trimming took 4 bases from V and 1 from J; bases not matched to a gene: 6. In germline, CDR1 is SEHNR, CDR2 FQNEAQ (reference sequence). DNA of the CDR3: TGTGCCAGCAGCTCTATCGAGCGGGAGGGCCAAGAGACCCAGTACTTC. It is translated as CASSSIEREGQETQYF.

The chain carries TRBV19 and TRBJ2-1; possible D gene TRBD2, 5 bases. The CDR3 loop spans 15 amino acids. In germline, CDR1 is LNHDA, CDR2 SQIVND (reference sequence). Deletions cut 9 bases from V and 8 bases from J, with 23 bases between. CDR3 DNA sequence: TGTGCCAGCTGCACCGGGGATACTCTTCGGGATGAGCAGTTCTTC. Translated, it gives CASCTGDTLRDEQFF.

The chain couples TRBV29-1 to TRBJ2-2; weak D call: TRBD1 (6 bases). The length of the CDR3 is 13 residues. The V gene lost 7 bases and the J gene lost 3 bases, with 12 bases spanning the gap. The V gene's germline CDR1 is SQVTM and CDR2 ANQGSEA. The CDR3 spells CSARDTYTGELFF. In nucleotides, the CDR3 is TGCAGCGCACGGGACACCTACACCGGGGAGCTGTTTTTT.

The chain employs TRBV9 and TRBJ2-2; D is perhaps TRBD2 (5 bases). Looked up from germline, CDR1 is SGDLS and CDR2 is YYNGEE. The CDR3 runs to 13 residues. V dropped 3 bases and J dropped 8 bases, with 11 bases sitting between them. The CDR3 DNA reads TGTGCCAGCAGCGGCCGAGGGCTGGGGGAGCTGTTTTTT. This translates into CASSGRGLGELFF.

The J gene is TRBJ2-7, the V gene TRBV27, with 7 positions matching TRBD2. V shed 3 bases, J shed 6 bases, and the junction held 11 bases outside the gene matches. CDR1 MNHEY and CDR2 SMNVEV come from the germline V gene (reference sequence). This CDR3 has 15 residues. The CDR3 DNA is TGTGCCAGCAGTTTGTCTCGGGGAGGGGACTTCGAGCAGTACTTC. Its translation: CASSLSRGGDFEQYF.

This chain links TRBV6-5 with TRBJ2-2; a possible D gene is TRBD2 (5 bases). The CDR3 has 14 residues. Between the trimmed V and J ends, which lost 5 bases and 4 bases, there was a span of 11 bases. Germline V gives CDR1 MNHEY, CDR2 SVGAGI. DNA for the CDR3: TGTGCCAGCAGTGAGAATAGCGCCACCGGGGAGCTGTTTTTT. It translates to CASSENSATGELFF.

CDR3 in DNA: TGTGCCTGGAGTCCGGGACAGGGTTGGAGCTCCTACGAGCAGTACTTC. Encoded protein: CAWSPGQGWSSYEQYF. V gene TRBV30 combines with J gene TRBJ2-7; 9 nucleotides line up with TRBD1. V trimming: 2 bases; J trimming: 0 bases; junction bases outside the gene matches: 8. Germline-derived CDR1 and CDR2 are GTSNPN and SVGIG (reference sequence). The CDR3 loop spans 16 amino acids.

The rearrangement links TRBV30 to TRBJ2-7; tentative D call: TRBD1 (5 bases). V was cut by 6 bases and J by 6 bases, with 18 bases left in between. CDR1 and CDR2 (germline): GTSNPN, SVGIG (reference sequence). The CDR3 runs to 13 residues. The CDR3, as DNA: TGTGCCTGCAAACCAGGGATACCGGGCGAGCAGTACTTC. Translated, it gives CACKPGIPGEQYF.

Comments on this clone: One junction end disagrees with the germline gene, perhaps due to a read error. The rearrangement joins TRBV29-1 to TRBJ1-2; 7 positions match TRBD1. Germline CDR1 is SQVTM and CDR2 is ANQGSEA. This CDR3 region has 11 residues. CDR3: CSARSHRDSHF. CDR3 in DNA: TGCAGCGCCCGTTCTCACCGGGACAGCCACTTC.

The chain links TRBV11-3 to TRBJ2-1; a possible D gene is TRBD2 (5 bases). Trimming stripped 5 bases from V and 7 bases from J, with 21 bases between. There are 16 residues in the CDR3. Looked up from germline, CDR1 is SGHNT and CDR2 is YENEEA. CDR3 residues: CASSPNGLAMANEQFF. The CDR3 region has the DNA TGTGCCAGCAGCCCCAACGGGCTAGCAATGGCTAATGAGCAGTTCTTC.

The J gene is TRBJ2-1, the V gene TRBV7-3; D may be TRBD2 (5 bases). Deletions cut 5 bases from V and 6 bases from J, with 11 bases between. CDR1 and CDR2 from the germline V gene are SGHTA and FQGTGA. The CDR3 has 13 amino acids. CDR3 loop: CASSPGKANEQFF. CDR3 sequence (DNA): TGTGCCAGCAGCCCCGGGAAAGCCAATGAGCAGTTCTTC. Full variable domain (rest looked up from reference TRBV7-3 and TRBJ2-1): GAGVSQTPSNKVTEKGKYVELRCDPISGHTALYWYRQSLGQGPEFLIYFQGTGAADDSGLPNDRFFAVRPEGSVSTLKIQRTERGDSAVYLCASSPGKANEQFFGPGTRLTVL.

This sequence joins TRBV27 and TRBJ2-7; D perhaps matches TRBD2 (7 bases). The CDR3 runs to 16 residues. Trimming cost V 3 bases and J 2 bases, with 17 bases left between them. CDR1 and CDR2 from the germline V gene are MNHEY and SMNVEV (reference sequence). The CDR3 DNA is TGTGCCAGCAGTTTGGCTTTCGGGGGGCTTCCCTACGAGCAGTACTTC. Protein: CASSLAFGGLPYEQYF.

The V call is TRBV7-9, the J call TRBJ2-1; 7 nucleotides match TRBD2. CDR3 length: 17 amino acids. The V gene end was trimmed by 1 base and the J gene end by 3 bases; junction bases not matched to a gene: 9. Germline loops: CDR1 SEHNR, CDR2 FQNEAQ (reference sequence). This chain's CDR3 is CASSLGYGGSLYNEQFF. The CDR3 coding sequence is TGTGCCAGCAGCTTAGGTTACGGCGGGAGTCTCTACAATGAGCAGTTCTTC.

CDR3 bases: TGTGCCAGCAGCTACCCCCTGGAGGATGAAGCTTTCTTT. Its protein product is CASSYPLEDEAFF. This chain joins TRBV7-9 and TRBJ1-1; D ambiguous. CDR1 and CDR2 (germline): SEHNR, FQNEAQ (reference sequence). The CDR3 runs to 13 residues. The germline V and J ends were trimmed by 4 bases and 7 bases, with 13 bases remaining between them. Based on the CDR3 plus reference TRBV7-9 and TRBJ1-1, the full variable domain is DTGVSQNPRHKITKRGQNVTFRCDPISEHNRLYWYRQTLGQGPEFLTYFQNEAQLEKSRLLSDRFSAERPKGSFSTLEIQRTEQGDSAMYLCASSYPLEDEAFFGQGTRLTVV.

This clone was seen just once. The chain links TRBV5-4 to TRBJ2-5, with D tentatively TRBD2 (7 bases). Trimming took 6 bases from V and 5 from J, leaving 17 bases between them. Germline loops: CDR1 SGHNT, CDR2 YYREEE (reference sequence). This CDR3 has 14 residues. The CDR3 here is CASNWGGAEETQYF. CDR3 in DNA: TGTGCCAGCAATTGGGGGGGCGCGGAGGAGACCCAGTACTTC.

The CDR3 DNA reads TGTGCCAGCAGCTTATACGGACTAGCGGGAGGGCTAACCACCTACGAGCAGTACTTC. Translated: CASSLYGLAGGLTTYEQYF. The chain recombines TRBV11-2 with TRBJ2-7; TRBD2 aligns across 15 bases. J was trimmed by 2 bases and V by 2 bases; bases with no gene match: 10. The CDR3 has 19 residues. Germline loops: CDR1 SGHAT, CDR2 FQNNGV. Full variable domain (outside the CDR3, taken from reference TRBV11-2 and TRBJ2-7): EAGVAQSPRYKIIEKRQSVAFWCNPISGHATLYWYQQILGQGPKLLIQFQNNGVVDDSQLPKDRFSAERLKGVDSTLKIQPAKLEDSAVYLCASSLYGLAGGLTTYEQYFGPGTRLTVT.

V usage is TRBV18 and J usage is TRBJ2-1; 7 bases are a match to TRBD2. V lost 3 bases, J lost 5 bases, and 7 bases stayed unmatched. The germline gives CDR1 KGHSH, CDR2 LQKENI. CDR3 length equals 15 residues. The CDR3 here is CASSPRLADNNEQFF. The CDR3 bases are TGTGCCAGCTCACCCCGACTAGCAGATAACAATGAGCAGTTCTTC.

In this sample, this clone turned up once. The genes are TRBV19 and TRBJ1-1, with 9 bases identical to TRBD1. The ends lost 3 bases at V and 5 bases at J; junction bases unmatched: 7. From germline, CDR1 is LNHDA and CDR2 SQIVND (reference sequence). CDR3 size: 15 residues. CDR3 sequence: CASSITGQGTTEAFF. The CDR3 DNA reads as TGTGCCAGTAGTATCACGGGACAGGGAACAACTGAAGCTTTCTTT. Full variable domain (outside the CDR3, taken from reference TRBV19 and TRBJ1-1): DGGITQSPKYLFRKEGQNVTLSCEQNLNHDAMYWYRQDPGQGLRLIYYSQIVNDFQKGDIAEGYSVSREKKESFPLTVTSAQKNPTAFYLCASSITGQGTTEAFFGQGTRLTVV.

The chain uses TRBV4-1 and TRBJ2-7; 8 bases map to TRBD2. After removal of 1 base from V and 6 bases from J, the junction contained 5 bases not matched to a gene. Germline V gives CDR1 MGHRA, CDR2 YSYEKL. There are 14 residues in the CDR3. This CDR3 reads CASSQVLGLAEQYF. In nucleotides, the CDR3 is TGCGCCAGCAGCCAAGTCCTCGGACTAGCCGAGCAGTACTTC.

V gene TRBV5-4 combines with J gene TRBJ2-3; D ambiguous. V gave up 3 bases and J gave up 4 bases, with 6 bases separating them. Germline V gene sequence: CDR1 SGHNT, CDR2 YYREEE (reference sequence). This CDR3 region has 12 residues. The DNA of the CDR3 is TGTGCCAGCAGCTCCACGGCAGATACGCAGTATTTT. It is translated as CASSSTADTQYF.

This sequence joins TRBV4-1 and TRBJ2-2; 10 bases align to TRBD2. V shed 2 bases, J shed 7 bases, and the junction held 7 bases outside the gene matches. In germline, CDR1 is MGHRA, CDR2 YSYEKL. The CDR3 has 16 amino acids. The CDR3 here is CASSQTPSGSIGELFF. CDR3 nucleotides: TGCGCCAGCAGCCAAACCCCTAGCGGGAGTATCGGGGAGCTGTTTTTT.

V gene TRBV6-4 combines with J gene TRBJ2-1; 11 bases fit TRBD2. CDR3 length equals 15 residues. V shed 3 bases and J 2 bases; nucleotides not matched to a gene: 0. Germline V gene data show CDR1 as MRHNA and CDR2 as SNTAGT. The CDR3 nucleotides read TGTGCCAGCAGTGAACTAGCGGGAGCCTACAATGAGCAGTTCTTC. This codes for CASSELAGAYNEQFF.

The CDR3 nucleotides read TGTGCCAGCAGCTTTGGGACTAGCGGGAGCAGTGAGCAGTTCTTC. The encoded protein is CASSFGTSGSSEQFF. The chain has TRBV13 and TRBJ2-1; 14 nucleotides match TRBD2. Trimming at V came to 3 bases and at J to 9 bases, leaving 4 bases not matched to a gene. The V gene's germline CDR1 is PRHDT and CDR2 FYEKMQ (reference sequence). The CDR3 spans 15 residues.

CDR3 sequence reads: CASSSETVPYEQYF. In DNA, the CDR3 is TGTGCCAGCAGTTCAGAGACAGTCCCCTACGAGCAGTACTTC. This chain links TRBV28 with TRBJ2-7, with a possible D match to TRBD1 (5 bases). CDR1 and CDR2 from the germline V gene are MDHEN and SYDVKM. V lost 4 bases and J lost 2, with 12 bases in between. The CDR3 runs to 14 residues.

The chain employs TRBV9 and TRBJ1-4; 7 bases map to TRBD1. The J segment lost 7 bases and the V segment lost 0 bases, leaving 6 bases of the junction unmatched. Germline values: CDR1 SGDLS, CDR2 YYNGEE. CDR3 length equals 15 residues. CDR3 sequence reads: CASSVGGGLGEKLFF. CDR3 nucleotide sequence: TGTGCCAGCAGCGTAGGAGGGGGCTTGGGTGAAAAACTGTTTTTT.

The V gene is TRBV6-5, the J gene TRBJ2-7; a weak D match, TRBD1 (6 bases). The germline gives CDR1 MNHEY, CDR2 SVGAGI. The V gene lost 2 bases and the J gene lost 0 bases, with 14 bases spanning the gap. The CDR3 has 16 amino acids. The CDR3 sequence is CASSYKTGTYSYEQYF. The CDR3 bases are TGTGCCAGCAGTTACAAGACAGGTACATACTCCTACGAGCAGTACTTC.

This chain links TRBV7-2 with TRBJ2-5, with TRBD2 identical over 7 bases. The CDR3 is made up of 16 amino acids. Germline V gene data show CDR1 as SGHTA and CDR2 as FQGNSA. The trim removed 5 bases at V and 1 base at J, leaving 10 bases unmatched. CDR3 in DNA: TGTGCCAGCAGCCCCCTCAGCGGGGAAACCCAAGAGACCCAGTACTTC. Translation: CASSPLSGETQETQYF.

The chain combines TRBV13 with TRBJ2-2; D gene ambiguous. Germline CDR1 PRHDT, CDR2 FYEKMQ (reference sequence). The CDR3 runs 11 residues. V was clipped by 7 bases and J by 5 bases, with 5 bases between them. The CDR3 reads CASTLTGELFF. The CDR3 DNA sequence: TGTGCCAGCACACTTACCGGGGAGCTGTTTTTT.

This chain uses TRBV27 with TRBJ2-7, with a possible D match to TRBD1 (6 bases). V gave up 3 bases and J gave up 6 bases, with 24 bases separating them. This CDR3 has 17 amino acids. Looked up from germline, CDR1 is MNHEY and CDR2 is SMNVEV (reference sequence). The CDR3 sequence: CASSLGASGTLTGEQYF. For the CDR3, the DNA is TGTGCCAGCAGTTTGGGGGCAAGTGGGACCCTCACGGGCGAGCAGTACTTC.

DNA for the CDR3: TGTGCCAGCAGCCAAGAGGGGGCCGGAACCATAGACATTCAGTACTTC. It is translated as CASSQEGAGTIDIQYF. This chain joins TRBV4-2 and TRBJ2-4; maybe TRBD1 (6 bases). This CDR3 has 16 amino acids. Looked up from germline, CDR1 is LGHNA and CDR2 is YNFKEQ. Between the trimmed V and J ends, which lost 0 bases and 8 bases, there was a span of 17 bases.

This sequence joins TRBV7-9 and TRBJ1-2; 11 bases align to TRBD1. V lost 2 bases, J lost 6 bases, and 11 bases stayed unmatched. Germline-derived CDR1 and CDR2 are SEHNR and FQNEAQ (reference sequence). The CDR3 sequence is 17 residues long. The CDR3 protein is CASSLPGQGALGDGYTF. The CDR3 coding sequence is TGTGCCAGCAGCTTACCCGGACAGGGGGCCCTTGGGGATGGCTACACCTTC.

The V call is TRBV5-1, the J call TRBJ2-1; tentatively, D is TRBD2 (6 bases). Trimming took off 7 bases at V and 1 base at J, with 9 bases between the two ends. The CDR3 is 13 residues long. The germline CDR1 and CDR2 sequences are SGHRS and YFSETQ. DNA of the CDR3: TGCGCCAGCGGCGCGGGATCCTACAATGAGCAGTTCTTC. Translating gives CASGAGSYNEQFF.